The clone carrying this TCR beta chain was observed once. The data were taken from a study of OX40 agonist ivuxolimab in advanced cancers. Germline V gives CDR1 SGHTA, CDR2 FQGNSA. CDR3 length: 14 residues. The V end lost 3 bases, the J end lost 6 bases, and 15 bases lay between the germline ends. Only in-frame clones appear in the TCRdb table, and some are missing; sequencing was by immunoSEQ multiplex PCR. The sample contains 60,000 to 90,000 clones, more than 90% of which appear only once. Sample: CD4+ or CD8+ T cells sorted from blood, taken in a trial of the OX40 agonist ivuxolimab. The origin of this receptor is an adult with an advanced solid tumor such as melanoma, head and neck, liver or kidney cancer. V and J are TRBV7-2 and TRBJ2-7, with D uncertain. For the CDR3, the DNA is TGTGCCAGCAGCTTTTCTATGGGCGGCGGCGAGCAGTACTTC. It specifies CASSFSMGGGEQYF.